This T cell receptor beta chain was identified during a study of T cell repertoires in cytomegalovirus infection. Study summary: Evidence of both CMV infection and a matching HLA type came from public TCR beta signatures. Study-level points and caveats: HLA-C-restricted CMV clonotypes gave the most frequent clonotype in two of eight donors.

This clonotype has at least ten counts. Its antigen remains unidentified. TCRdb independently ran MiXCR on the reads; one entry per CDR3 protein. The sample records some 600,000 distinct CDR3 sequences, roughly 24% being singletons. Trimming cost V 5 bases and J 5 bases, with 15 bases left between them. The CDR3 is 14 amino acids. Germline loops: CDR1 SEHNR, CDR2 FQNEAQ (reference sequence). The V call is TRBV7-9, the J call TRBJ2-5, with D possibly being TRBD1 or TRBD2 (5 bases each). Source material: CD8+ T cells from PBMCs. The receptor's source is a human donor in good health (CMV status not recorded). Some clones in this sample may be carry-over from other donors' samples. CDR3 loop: CASSGTLSRETQYF. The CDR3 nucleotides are TGTGCCAGCAGCGGGACCCTTAGTCGGGAGACCCAGTACTTC.